The clone carrying this T cell receptor (beta chain) came up a few times. Its target is not known. The sample comes from a study of blood T cells in healthy people across ages. Study-level points and caveats: Expanded clonotype changes were possibly confounded by unknown donor CMV status.

Alongside a J-beta primer mix, a sample-barcoded 5' primer served in a second PCR lasting roughly 7 to 11 cycles. A template-switch adaptor containing 12 random nucleotides labeled each cDNA molecule. From the 5' RACE reads, TCRdb called clonotypes with MiXCR, one entry per CDR3 protein. The repertoire holds about a million distinct CDR3 sequences, with roughly two fifths as singletons. The CDR3 extends over 13 amino acids. From germline, CDR1 is DFQATT and CDR2 SNEGSKA (reference sequence). V was clipped by 3 bases and J by 6 bases, with 12 bases between them. The V call is TRBV20-1, the J call TRBJ1-5; maybe TRBD1 (5 bases). The source material was blood. This receptor was obtained from a young man in good health. The CDR3 spells CSASSGVGQPQHF. For the CDR3, the DNA is TGCAGTGCTAGTTCGGGGGTGGGTCAGCCCCAGCATTTT.